One and the same sample provided the 22 T cell receptor beta chains below, sequenced in a study of graft-versus-host responses after intestinal transplantation. This table comes from immunoSEQ multiplex PCR, and its TCRdb copy is limited to in-frame clones, with some not included. Here the sample spans some 88,000 clones, about 92% being singletons. No antigen is known for these receptors. The specimen comprised unstimulated CD8+ T cells sorted from spleen or lymph node cells, sampled before intestinal transplant. The source of these receptors is a human donor who received an intestinal transplant.

The chain employs TRBV13 and TRBJ2-1, with TRBD1 identical over 9 bases. Trimming at V came to 3 bases and at J to 6 bases, leaving 9 bases not matched to a gene. Germline-derived CDR1 and CDR2 are PRHDT and FYEKMQ (reference sequence). This CDR3 comprises 16 residues. The CDR3 nucleotides are TGTGCCAGCAGCTTGGGTCCTGGGACAGGGCCCAATGAGCAGTTCTTC. Translated, it gives CASSLGPGTGPNEQFF.

The chain links TRBV4-3 to TRBJ1-1; D unresolved. V lost 0 bases and J 4 bases, leaving 9 bases between the germline ends. The length of the CDR3 is 14 residues. CDR1 and CDR2 (germline): LGHNA, YSLEER. This CDR3 reads CASSQDRGSTEAFF. The CDR3 DNA reads as TGCGCCAGCAGCCAAGATCGCGGTAGCACTGAAGCTTTCTTT.

The chain carries TRBV29-1 and TRBJ1-2, with 9 bases that match TRBD1. Germline lookup yields CDR1 SQVTM and CDR2 ANQGSEA. CDR3 size: 16 residues. V lost 2 bases and J lost 6; bases outside the gene matches: 13. The CDR3 DNA reads as TGCAGCGTTGAATCCTATGTCGACAGGGGGAGCCATGGCTACACCTTC. Protein sequence: CSVESYVDRGSHGYTF.

V gene TRBV4-3 combines with J gene TRBJ1-1; D is undetermined. Germline assignment: CDR1 LGHNA and CDR2 YSLEER. Between the trimmed V and J ends, which lost 3 bases and 1 base, there was a span of 15 bases. There are 16 residues in the CDR3. The CDR3 coding sequence is TGCGCCAGCAGCCAGAGACATCCACTAGCGAACACTGAAGCTTTCTTT. Protein: CASSQRHPLANTEAFF.

CDR3: CASSKEGYYGYTF. The CDR3 DNA is TGTGCCAGCAGCAAGGAGGGATACTATGGCTACACCTTC. The chain recombines TRBV21-1 with TRBJ1-2. TRBV21-1 is a pseudogene. CDR3 length: 13 amino acids.

J is TRBJ1-6 and V is TRBV19, with 8 positions matching TRBD1. The CDR3 has 13 residues. Germline values: CDR1 LNHDA, CDR2 SQIVND (reference sequence). V trimming: 6 bases; J trimming: 9 bases; junction bases outside the gene matches: 4. CDR3 in DNA: TGTGCCAGTAGAACAGGGGGAGGTTCACCCCTCCACTTT. This gives the protein CASRTGGGSPLHF.

The chain carries TRBV5-1 and TRBJ2-1, with 14 bases aligning to TRBD2. This CDR3 comprises 15 residues. Trimming took 0 bases from V and 15 from J; bases not matched to a gene: 8. CDR1 is SGHRS, CDR2 YFSETQ, per germline. DNA for the CDR3: TGCGCCAGCAGCTTGGTGGGACTAGCGGGGGCCTCGCGGTTCTTC. This gives the protein CASSLVGLAGASRFF.

The V gene is TRBV7-7, the J gene TRBJ2-7; D possibly corresponds to TRBD1 (6 bases). V gave up 5 bases and J gave up 3 bases, with 14 bases separating them. The germline V gene has CDR1 SSHAT and CDR2 FNYEAQ (reference sequence). CDR3 size: 14 residues. This CDR3 reads CASSPSPGDYEQYF. As DNA, the CDR3 is TGTGCCAGCAGCCCTAGCCCAGGGGACTACGAGCAGTACTTC.

V usage is TRBV11-2 and J usage is TRBJ2-5, with a tentative D call TRBD1 (6 bases). The length of the CDR3 is 15 residues. Trimming left V 1 base short and J 0 bases short, with 9 bases between. The germline V gene has CDR1 SGHAT and CDR2 FQNNGV. CDR3 amino acids: CASSLGDMHQETQYF. For the CDR3, the DNA is TGTGCCAGCAGCTTAGGGGACATGCACCAAGAGACCCAGTACTTC.

The rearrangement joins TRBV11-3 to TRBJ1-4; 9 bases are a match to TRBD1. Losses at the gene ends were 5 bases for V and 8 bases for J; bases not matched to a gene: 12. The CDR3 covers 16 residues. From germline, CDR1 is SGHNT and CDR2 YENEEA. The CDR3 bases are TGTGCCAGCAGCCAACGCTACAGGGGGCGTCGGGAAAAACTGTTTTTT. Translation: CASSQRYRGRREKLFF.

The genes are TRBV7-9 and TRBJ2-1, with 7 bases fitting TRBD2. Germline assignment: CDR1 SEHNR and CDR2 FQNEAQ (reference sequence). The CDR3 consists of 13 residues. The V segment lost 8 bases and the J segment 7 bases; nucleotides outside the gene matches: 8. CDR3 in amino acids: CASQRGSGNEQFF. The DNA for the CDR3 is TGTGCCAGCCAGCGGGGTTCGGGGAATGAGCAGTTCTTC.

The chain employs TRBV7-9 and TRBJ2-5; TRBD2 might be the D (8 bases). V gave up 6 bases and J gave up 5 bases, with 13 bases separating them. The CDR3 runs to 13 residues. Germline-derived CDR1 and CDR2 are SEHNR and FQNEAQ (reference sequence). CDR3 residues: CASSREGAETQYF. The CDR3 nucleotides are TGTGCCAGCAGTCGGGAGGGGGCTGAGACCCAGTACTTC.

The V gene is TRBV6-1, the J gene TRBJ1-1, with TRBD1 as a possible D gene (5 bases). Trimming pared 6 bases from V and 1 base from J, leaving 9 bases between. Germline lookup yields CDR1 MNHNS and CDR2 SASEGT. The CDR3 is made up of 13 amino acids. The CDR3 loop reads CASRSTGNTEAFF. CDR3 sequence (DNA): TGTGCCAGCAGGTCTACAGGGAACACTGAAGCTTTCTTT.

The rearrangement joins TRBV27 to TRBJ2-3; tentatively, D is TRBD2 (6 bases). The CDR3 has 15 amino acids. The germline V gene has CDR1 MNHEY and CDR2 SMNVEV (reference sequence). V gave up 3 bases and J gave up 2 bases, with 12 bases separating them. The CDR3 nucleotides read TGTGCCAGCAGTTTTGCCAGCGGGTCCACAGATACGCAGTATTTT. The encoded protein is CASSFASGSTDTQYF.

The CDR3 reads CASSYPQGYSTDTQYF. CDR3 nucleotide sequence: TGTGCCAGCAGCTACCCCCAGGGATACAGCACAGATACGCAGTATTTT. The rearrangement joins TRBV11-3 to TRBJ2-3, with D possibly matching TRBD1 (5 bases). V lost 4 bases, J lost 0 bases, and 14 bases lay in between. Germline V gives CDR1 SGHNT, CDR2 YENEEA. The CDR3 spans 16 residues.

J is TRBJ1-2 and V is TRBV18, with TRBD1 identical over 10 bases. Germline V gene sequence: CDR1 KGHSH, CDR2 LQKENI. The CDR3 loop spans 15 amino acids. The V gene end was trimmed by 3 bases and the J gene end by 6 bases; junction bases not matched to a gene: 7. CDR3 sequence reads: CASSPSGTGENGYTF. The CDR3 coding sequence is TGTGCCAGCTCACCCTCCGGGACAGGGGAGAATGGCTACACCTTC.

V gene TRBV5-5 combines with J gene TRBJ2-1; 7 nucleotides align to TRBD2. The CDR3 contains 14 residues. CDR1 SGHKS and CDR2 YYEKEE come from the germline V gene (reference sequence). V trimming: 4 bases; J trimming: 8 bases; junction bases outside the gene matches: 9. The CDR3 coding sequence is TGTGCCAGCAGCCCCCTTCTCGGGGGGTATGAGCAGTTCTTC. It translates to CASSPLLGGYEQFF.

This rearrangement joins TRBV5-1 to TRBJ1-5; 7 bases agree with TRBD1. J gave up 5 bases and V 4 bases, and 9 bases lay outside the gene matches. Germline V gene sequence: CDR1 SGHRS, CDR2 YFSETQ. This CDR3 has 15 residues. The CDR3 bases are TGCGCCAGCAGCCCGGGACAGTCCGTTGATCAGCCCCAGCATTTT. This sequence encodes CASSPGQSVDQPQHF.

The J gene is TRBJ1-2, the V gene TRBV29-1, with D possibly matching TRBD1 (5 bases). V dropped 3 bases and J dropped 6 bases, with 11 bases sitting between them. Germline CDR1 reads SQVTM; CDR2 reads ANQGSEA. CDR3 length: 12 residues. The CDR3 here is CSVDGGPNGYTF. CDR3 bases: TGCAGCGTTGACGGGGGTCCTAATGGCTACACCTTC.

V is TRBV9 and J is TRBJ2-5; D possibly corresponds to TRBD1 (7 bases). Germline CDR1 is SGDLS and CDR2 is YYNGEE. CDR3 length equals 15 residues. V was shortened by 4 bases and J by 5 bases, with 18 bases between the two germline ends. The CDR3 sequence is CASSSEEGAVETQYF. The CDR3 nucleotides are TGTGCCAGCAGCTCAGAGGAGGGGGCGGTGGAGACCCAGTACTTC.

The rearrangement links TRBV9 to TRBJ2-7, with TRBD1 matching over 7 bases. There are 16 residues in the CDR3. CDR1 SGDLS and CDR2 YYNGEE come from the germline V gene. V lost 0 bases, J lost 1 base, and 7 bases stayed unmatched. The DNA of the CDR3 is TGTGCCAGCAGCGTAGGATCCGGGACAGCTTCCTACGAGCAGTACTTC. Translating it yields CASSVGSGTASYEQYF.

J is TRBJ2-7 and V is TRBV23-1, with 7 bases lining up with TRBD2. TRBV23-1 counts as an open reading frame of uncertain function. V lost 7 bases to trimming and J lost 1 base; unmatched junction nucleotides: 16. The CDR3 consists of 17 residues. CDR3 DNA: TGCGCCAGCATCTCGGGTTGGTTGGCGCGGGAGTCCTACGAGCAGTACTTC. It encodes CASISGWLARESYEQYF.